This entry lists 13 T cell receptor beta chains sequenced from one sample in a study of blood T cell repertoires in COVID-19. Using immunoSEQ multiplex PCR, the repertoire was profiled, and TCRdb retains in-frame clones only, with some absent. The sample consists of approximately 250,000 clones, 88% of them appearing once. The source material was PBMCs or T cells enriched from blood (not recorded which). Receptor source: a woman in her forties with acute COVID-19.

CDR3 region: CASRLKEDNLSPLHF. CDR3 nucleotide sequence: TGTGCCAGCAGATTAAAGGAGGATAATTTGTCACCCCTCCACTTT. J is TRBJ1-6 and V is TRBV7-2; D is unclear. The germline CDR1 and CDR2 sequences are SGHTA and FQGNSA. V dropped 6 bases and J dropped 10 bases, with 19 bases sitting between them. The CDR3 runs 15 residues.

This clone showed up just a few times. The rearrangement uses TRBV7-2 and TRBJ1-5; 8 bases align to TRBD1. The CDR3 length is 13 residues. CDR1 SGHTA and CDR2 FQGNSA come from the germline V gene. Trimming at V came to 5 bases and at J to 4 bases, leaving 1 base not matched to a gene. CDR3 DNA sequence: TGTGCCAGCAGCCGACAGGGGAATCAGCCCCAGCATTTT. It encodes CASSRQGNQPQHF.

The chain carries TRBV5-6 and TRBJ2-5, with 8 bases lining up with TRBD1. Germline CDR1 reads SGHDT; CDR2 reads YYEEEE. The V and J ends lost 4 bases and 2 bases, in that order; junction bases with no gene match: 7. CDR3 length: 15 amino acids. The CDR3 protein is CASSRDRKGQETQYF. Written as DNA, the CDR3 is TGTGCCAGCAGCCGGGACAGGAAGGGACAAGAGACCCAGTACTTC.

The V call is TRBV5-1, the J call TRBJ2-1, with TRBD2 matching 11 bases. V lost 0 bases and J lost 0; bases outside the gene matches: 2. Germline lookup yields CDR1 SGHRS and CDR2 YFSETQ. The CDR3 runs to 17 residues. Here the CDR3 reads CASSLVGTSGSYNEQFF. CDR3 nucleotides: TGCGCCAGCAGCTTGGTCGGGACTAGCGGCTCCTACAATGAGCAGTTCTTC.

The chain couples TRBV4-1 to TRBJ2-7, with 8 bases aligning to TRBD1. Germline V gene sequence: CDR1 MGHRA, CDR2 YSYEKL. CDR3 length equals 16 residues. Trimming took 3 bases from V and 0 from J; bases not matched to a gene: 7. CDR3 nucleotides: TGCGCCAGCAGCCATGCCACAGGGACAGGCTCCTACGAGCAGTACGTC. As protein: CASSHATGTGSYEQYV.

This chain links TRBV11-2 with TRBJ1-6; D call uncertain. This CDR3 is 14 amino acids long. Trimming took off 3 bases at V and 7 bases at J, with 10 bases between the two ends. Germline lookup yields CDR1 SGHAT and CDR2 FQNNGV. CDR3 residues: CASSFREGNSPLHF. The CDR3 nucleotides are TGTGCCAGCAGCTTCCGGGAGGGAAATTCACCCCTCCACTTT.

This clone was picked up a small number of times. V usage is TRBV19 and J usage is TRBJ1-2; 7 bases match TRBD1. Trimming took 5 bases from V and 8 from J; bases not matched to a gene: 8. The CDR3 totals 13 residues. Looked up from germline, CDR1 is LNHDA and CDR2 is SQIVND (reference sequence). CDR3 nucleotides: TGTGCCAGTAGTGGCGACAGGGTTGGCGGCTACACCTTC. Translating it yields CASSGDRVGGYTF.

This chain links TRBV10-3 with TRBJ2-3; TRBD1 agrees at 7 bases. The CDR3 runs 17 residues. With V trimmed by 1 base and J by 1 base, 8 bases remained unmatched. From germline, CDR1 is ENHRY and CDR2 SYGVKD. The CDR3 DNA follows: TGTGCCATCAGTGAGTGGGAAGGGGGCGCCGGCACAGATACGCAGTATTTT. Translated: CAISEWEGGAGTDTQYF.

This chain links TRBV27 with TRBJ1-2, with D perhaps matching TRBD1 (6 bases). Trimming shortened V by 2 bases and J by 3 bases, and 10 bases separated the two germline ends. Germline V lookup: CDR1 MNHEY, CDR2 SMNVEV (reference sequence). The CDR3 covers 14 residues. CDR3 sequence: CASSLVGTYYGYTF. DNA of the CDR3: TGTGCCAGCAGTTTAGTCGGGACATACTATGGCTACACCTTC.

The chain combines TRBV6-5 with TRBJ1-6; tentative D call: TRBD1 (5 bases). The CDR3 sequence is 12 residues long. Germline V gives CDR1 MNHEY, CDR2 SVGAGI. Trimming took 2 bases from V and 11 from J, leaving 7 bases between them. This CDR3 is CASSYGGAPLHF. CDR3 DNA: TGTGCCAGCAGTTACGGGGGGGCACCCCTCCACTTT.

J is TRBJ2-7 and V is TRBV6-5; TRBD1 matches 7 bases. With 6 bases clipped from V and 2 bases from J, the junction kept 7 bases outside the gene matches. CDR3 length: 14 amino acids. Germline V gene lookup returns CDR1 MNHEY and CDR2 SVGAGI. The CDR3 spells CASSAGTATYEQYF. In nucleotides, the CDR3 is TGTGCCAGCAGCGCCGGGACAGCCACCTACGAGCAGTACTTC.

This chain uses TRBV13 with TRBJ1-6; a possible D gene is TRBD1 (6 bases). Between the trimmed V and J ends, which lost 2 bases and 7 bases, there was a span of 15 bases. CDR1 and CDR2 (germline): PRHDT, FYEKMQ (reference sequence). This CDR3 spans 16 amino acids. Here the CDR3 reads CASSLMGATANSPLHF. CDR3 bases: TGTGCCAGCAGCTTAATGGGGGCCACGGCAAATTCACCCCTCCACTTT. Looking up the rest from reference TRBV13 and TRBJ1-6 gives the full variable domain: AAGVIQSPRHLIKEKRETATLKCYPIPRHDTVYWYQQGPGQDPQFLISFYEKMQSDKGSIPDRFSAQQFSDYHSELNMSSLELGDSALYFCASSLMGATANSPLHFGNGTRLTVT.

This CDR3 is CATSVASGKDNEQFF. Written as DNA, the CDR3 is TGTGCCACCAGTGTGGCTAGCGGGAAAGACAATGAGCAGTTCTTC. V is TRBV24-1 and J is TRBJ2-1, with 9 positions matching TRBD2. The CDR3 runs 15 residues. Germline-derived CDR1 and CDR2 are KGHDR and SFDVKD. V lost 5 bases, J lost 5 bases, and 6 bases stayed unmatched.